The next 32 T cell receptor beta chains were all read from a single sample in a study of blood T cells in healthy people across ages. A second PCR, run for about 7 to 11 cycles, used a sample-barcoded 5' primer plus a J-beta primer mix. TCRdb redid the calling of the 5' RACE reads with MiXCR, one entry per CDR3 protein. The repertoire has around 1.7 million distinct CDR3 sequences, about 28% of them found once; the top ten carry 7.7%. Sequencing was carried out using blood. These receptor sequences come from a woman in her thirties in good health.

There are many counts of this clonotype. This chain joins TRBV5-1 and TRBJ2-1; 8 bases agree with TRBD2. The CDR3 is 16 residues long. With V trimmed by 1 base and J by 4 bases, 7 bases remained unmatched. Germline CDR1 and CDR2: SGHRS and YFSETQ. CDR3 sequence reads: CASSLQTGGAYNEQFF. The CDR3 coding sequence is TGCGCCAGCAGCTTGCAGACCGGGGGGGCGTACAATGAGCAGTTCTTC.

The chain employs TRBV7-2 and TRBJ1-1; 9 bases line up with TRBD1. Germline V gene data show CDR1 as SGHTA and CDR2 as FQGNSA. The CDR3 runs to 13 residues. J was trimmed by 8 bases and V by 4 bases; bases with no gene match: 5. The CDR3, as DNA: TGTGCCAGCAGCTCGGGACAGGGAATGGAAGCTTTCTTT. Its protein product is CASSSGQGMEAFF.

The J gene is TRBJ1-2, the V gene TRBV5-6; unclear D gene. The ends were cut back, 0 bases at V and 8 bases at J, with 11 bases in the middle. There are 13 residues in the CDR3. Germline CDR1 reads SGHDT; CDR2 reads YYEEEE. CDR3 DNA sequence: TGTGCCAGCAGCTTGGAGTCCCGCGGGGGCTACACCTTC. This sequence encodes CASSLESRGGYTF. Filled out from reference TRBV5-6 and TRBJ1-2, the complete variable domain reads DAGVTQSPTHLIKTRGQQVTLRCSPKSGHDTVSWYQQALGQGPQFIFQYYEEEERQRGNFPDRFSGHQFPNYSSELNVNALLLGDSALYLCASSLESRGGYTFGSGTRLTVV.

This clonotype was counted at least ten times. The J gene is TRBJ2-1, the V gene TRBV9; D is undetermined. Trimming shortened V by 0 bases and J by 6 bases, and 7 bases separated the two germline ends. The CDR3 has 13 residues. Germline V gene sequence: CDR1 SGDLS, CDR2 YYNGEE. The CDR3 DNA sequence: TGTGCCAGCAGCGTAGGGGAACTCAATGAGCAGTTCTTC. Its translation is CASSVGELNEQFF.

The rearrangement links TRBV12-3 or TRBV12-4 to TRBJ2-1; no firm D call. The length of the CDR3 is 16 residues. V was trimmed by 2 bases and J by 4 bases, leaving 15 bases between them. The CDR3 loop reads CASSLKQRTTYNEQFF. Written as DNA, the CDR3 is TGTGCCAGCAGTTTAAAGCAGCGCACAACTTACAATGAGCAGTTCTTC.

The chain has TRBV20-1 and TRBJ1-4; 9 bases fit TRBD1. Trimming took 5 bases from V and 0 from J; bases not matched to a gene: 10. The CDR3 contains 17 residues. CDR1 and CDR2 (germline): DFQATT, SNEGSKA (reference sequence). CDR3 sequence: CSAGKTGGLATNEKLFF. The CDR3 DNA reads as TGCAGTGCTGGAAAGACAGGGGGGCTTGCAACTAATGAAAAACTGTTTTTT.

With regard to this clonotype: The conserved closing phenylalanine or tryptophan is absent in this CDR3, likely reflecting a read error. This CDR3 reads CASSAEGSGGYTI. CDR3 sequence (DNA): TGTGCCAGCAGCGCCGAAGGGAGTGGCGGCTACACCATC. The chain employs TRBV9 and TRBJ1-2; D is uncertain. The CDR3 length is 13 residues. Deletions cut 3 bases from V and 8 bases from J, with 14 bases between. Looked up from germline, CDR1 is SGDLS and CDR2 is YYNGEE.

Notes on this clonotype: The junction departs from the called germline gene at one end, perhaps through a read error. Here the CDR3 DNA reads TGCGCCAGCAGCCCGGGCGGGCTAGGGTCGCGTGTTACGCGGTATTTT. It specifies CASSPGGLGSRVTRYF. The gene calls are TRBV5-1 and TRBJ2-3; TRBD2 might be the D (5 bases). This CDR3 is built from 16 residues. Per the germline V gene, CDR1 is SGHRS and CDR2 is YFSETQ.

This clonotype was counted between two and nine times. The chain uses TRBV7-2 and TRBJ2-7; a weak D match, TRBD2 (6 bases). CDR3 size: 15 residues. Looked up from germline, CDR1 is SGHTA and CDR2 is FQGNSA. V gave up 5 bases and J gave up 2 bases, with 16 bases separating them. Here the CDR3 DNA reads TGTGCCAGCAGCCTGGCGGGGACCGAGGCCTACGAGCAGTACTTC. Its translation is CASSLAGTEAYEQYF. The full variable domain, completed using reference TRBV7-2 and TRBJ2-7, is GAGVSQSPSNKVTEKGKDVELRCDPISGHTALYWYRQSLGQGLEFLIYFQGNSAPDKSGLPSDRFSAERTGGSVSTLTIQRTQQEDSAVYLCASSLAGTEAYEQYFGPGTRLTVT.

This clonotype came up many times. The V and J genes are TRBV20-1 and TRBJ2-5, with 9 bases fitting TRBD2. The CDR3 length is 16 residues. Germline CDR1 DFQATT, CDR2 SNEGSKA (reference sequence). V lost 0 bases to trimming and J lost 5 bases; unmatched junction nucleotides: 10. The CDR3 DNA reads TGCAGTGCTAGAGATTGGAAGCGGGAGGACGGGGAGACCCAGTACTTC. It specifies CSARDWKREDGETQYF.

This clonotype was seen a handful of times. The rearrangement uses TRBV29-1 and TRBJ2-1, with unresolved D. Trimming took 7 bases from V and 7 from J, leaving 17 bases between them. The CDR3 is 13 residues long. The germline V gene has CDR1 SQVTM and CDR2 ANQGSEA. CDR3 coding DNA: TGCAGCGCCCAGCGTCGCATTTCTAATGAGCAGTTCTTC. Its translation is CSAQRRISNEQFF.

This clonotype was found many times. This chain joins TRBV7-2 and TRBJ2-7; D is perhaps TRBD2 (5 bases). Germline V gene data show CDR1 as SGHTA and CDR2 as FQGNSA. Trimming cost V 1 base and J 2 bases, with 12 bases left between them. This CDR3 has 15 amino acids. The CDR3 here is CASSLVPDGAYEQYF. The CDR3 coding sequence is TGTGCCAGCAGCTTAGTTCCGGACGGGGCCTACGAGCAGTACTTC.

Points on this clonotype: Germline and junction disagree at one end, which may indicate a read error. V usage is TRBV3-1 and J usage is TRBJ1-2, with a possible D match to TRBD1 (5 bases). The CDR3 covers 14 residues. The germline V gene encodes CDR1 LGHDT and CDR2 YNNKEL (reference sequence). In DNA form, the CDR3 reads TGTGCCAGCAGCCAAGAAGGGAGCTCGAGGGGCTGCACCTTC. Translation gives CASSQEGSSRGCTF.

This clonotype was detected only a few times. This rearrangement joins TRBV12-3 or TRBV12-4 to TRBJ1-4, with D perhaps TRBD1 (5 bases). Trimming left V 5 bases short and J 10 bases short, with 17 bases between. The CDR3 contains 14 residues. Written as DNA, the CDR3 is TGTGCCAGCAGTACCAGGGAAGACAGCGGAAAACTGTTTTTT. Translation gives CASSTREDSGKLFF.

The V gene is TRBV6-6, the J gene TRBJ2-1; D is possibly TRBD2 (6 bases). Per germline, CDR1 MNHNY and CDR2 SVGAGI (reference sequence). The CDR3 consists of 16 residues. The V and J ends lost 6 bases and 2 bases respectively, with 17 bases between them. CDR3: CASRDRGGETYNEQFF. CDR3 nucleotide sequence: TGTGCCAGCAGGGACCGTGGCGGGGAGACCTACAATGAGCAGTTCTTC.

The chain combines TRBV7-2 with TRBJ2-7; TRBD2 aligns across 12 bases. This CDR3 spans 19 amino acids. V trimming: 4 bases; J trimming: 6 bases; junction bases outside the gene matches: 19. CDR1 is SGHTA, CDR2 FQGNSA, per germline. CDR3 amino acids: CASSSGLSSGRARVFEQYF. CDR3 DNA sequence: TGTGCCAGCAGCTCAGGACTCTCTAGCGGGAGGGCCAGAGTGTTCGAGCAGTACTTC.

As DNA, the CDR3 is TGTGCCAGCAGTGAAAATTCCATGAACACTGAAGCTTTCTTT. It codes for CASSENSMNTEAFF. This rearrangement joins TRBV6-1 to TRBJ1-1; D uncertain. Germline CDR1 is MNHNS and CDR2 is SASEGT. Trimming left V 2 bases short and J 0 bases short, with 7 bases between. The CDR3 spans 14 residues.

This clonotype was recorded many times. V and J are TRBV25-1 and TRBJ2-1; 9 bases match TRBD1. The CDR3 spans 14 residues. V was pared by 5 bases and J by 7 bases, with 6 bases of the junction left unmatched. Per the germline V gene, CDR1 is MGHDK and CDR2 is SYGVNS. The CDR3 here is CASSRQGVRNEQFF. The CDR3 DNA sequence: TGTGCCAGCAGTCGACAGGGGGTGAGGAATGAGCAGTTCTTC.

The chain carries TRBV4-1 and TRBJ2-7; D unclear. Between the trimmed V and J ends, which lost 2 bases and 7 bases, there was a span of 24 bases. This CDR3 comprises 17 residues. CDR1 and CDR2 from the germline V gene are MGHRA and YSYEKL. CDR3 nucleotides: TGCGCCAGCAGCCAATATGACGGGCTTGGGTCCTACAATGAGCAGTACTTC. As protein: CASSQYDGLGSYNEQYF.

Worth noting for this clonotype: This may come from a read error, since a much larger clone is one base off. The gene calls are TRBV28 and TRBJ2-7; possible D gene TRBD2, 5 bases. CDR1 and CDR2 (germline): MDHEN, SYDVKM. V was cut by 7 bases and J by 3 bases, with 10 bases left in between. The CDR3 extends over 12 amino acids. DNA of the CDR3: TGTGCCAGCAAATCCGGGGACTACGAGCAGTACTTC. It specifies CASKSGDYEQYF.

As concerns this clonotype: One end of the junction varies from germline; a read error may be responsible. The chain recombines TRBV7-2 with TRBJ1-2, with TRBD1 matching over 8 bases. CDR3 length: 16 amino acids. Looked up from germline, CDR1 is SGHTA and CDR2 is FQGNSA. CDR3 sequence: CASSMGQAIGDYDYTF. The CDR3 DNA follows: TGTGCCAGCAGCATGGGACAGGCGATAGGGGACTATGACTACACCTTC. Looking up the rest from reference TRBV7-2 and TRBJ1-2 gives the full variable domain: GAGVSQSPSNKVTEKGKDVELRCDPISGHTALYWYRQSLGQGLEFLIYFQGNSAPDKSGLPSDRFSAERTGGSVSTLTIQRTQQEDSAVYLCASSMGQAIGDYDYTFGSGTRLTVV.

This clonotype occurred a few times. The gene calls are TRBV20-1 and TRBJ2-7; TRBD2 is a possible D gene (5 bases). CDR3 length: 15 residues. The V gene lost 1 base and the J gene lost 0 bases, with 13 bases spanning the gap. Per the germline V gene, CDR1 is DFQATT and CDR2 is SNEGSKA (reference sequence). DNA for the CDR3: TGCAGTGCTAGAGCCCGGGGAATGAGCTCCTACGAGCAGTACTTC. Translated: CSARARGMSSYEQYF.

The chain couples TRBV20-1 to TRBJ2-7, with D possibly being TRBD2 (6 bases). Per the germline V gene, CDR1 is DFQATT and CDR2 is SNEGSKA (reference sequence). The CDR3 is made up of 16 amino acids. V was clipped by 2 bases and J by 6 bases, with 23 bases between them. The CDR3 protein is CSARPLRGSESLEQYF. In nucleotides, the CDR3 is TGCAGTGCTAGACCACTCCGGGGGAGCGAATCTCTCGAGCAGTACTTC.

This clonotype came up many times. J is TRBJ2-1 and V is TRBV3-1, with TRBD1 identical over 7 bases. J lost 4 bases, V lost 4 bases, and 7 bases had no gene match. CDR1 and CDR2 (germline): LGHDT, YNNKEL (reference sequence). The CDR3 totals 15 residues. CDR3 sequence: CASSLQARGYNEQFF. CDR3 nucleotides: TGTGCCAGCAGCCTACAGGCCAGGGGGTACAATGAGCAGTTCTTC.

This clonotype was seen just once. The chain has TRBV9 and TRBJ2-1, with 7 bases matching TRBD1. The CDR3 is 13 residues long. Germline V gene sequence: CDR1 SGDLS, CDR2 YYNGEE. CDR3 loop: CTGTEGGTDEQFF. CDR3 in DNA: TGTACCGGGACAGAAGGAGGAACGGATGAGCAGTTCTTC.

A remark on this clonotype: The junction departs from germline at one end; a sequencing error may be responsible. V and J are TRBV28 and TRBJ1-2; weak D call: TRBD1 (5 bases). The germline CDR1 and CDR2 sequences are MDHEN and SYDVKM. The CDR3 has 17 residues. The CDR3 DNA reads TGTGCCGGCAGTTCCCCGACGGGGGGTGCGTCTAACTATGGCTACACCTTC. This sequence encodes CAGSSPTGGASNYGYTF.

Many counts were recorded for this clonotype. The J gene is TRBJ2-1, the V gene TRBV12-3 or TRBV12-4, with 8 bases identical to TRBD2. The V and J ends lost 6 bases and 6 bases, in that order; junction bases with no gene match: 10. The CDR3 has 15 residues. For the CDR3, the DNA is TGTGCCAGCAGCCCGTACCCGGGGGGGTTCAATGAGCAGTTCTTC. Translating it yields CASSPYPGGFNEQFF.

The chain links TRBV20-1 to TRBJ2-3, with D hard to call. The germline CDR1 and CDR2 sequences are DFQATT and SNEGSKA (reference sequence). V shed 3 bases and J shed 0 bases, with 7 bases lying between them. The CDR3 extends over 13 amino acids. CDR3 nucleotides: TGCAGTGCTAGGGAAAGAAGCACAGATACGCAGTATTTT. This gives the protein CSARERSTDTQYF.

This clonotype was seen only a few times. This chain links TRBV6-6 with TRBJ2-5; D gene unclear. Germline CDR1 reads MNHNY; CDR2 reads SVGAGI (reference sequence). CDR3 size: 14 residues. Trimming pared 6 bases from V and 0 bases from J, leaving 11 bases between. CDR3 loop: CASSQDGYQETQYF. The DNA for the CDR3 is TGTGCCAGCAGCCAGGACGGCTACCAAGAGACCCAGTACTTC.

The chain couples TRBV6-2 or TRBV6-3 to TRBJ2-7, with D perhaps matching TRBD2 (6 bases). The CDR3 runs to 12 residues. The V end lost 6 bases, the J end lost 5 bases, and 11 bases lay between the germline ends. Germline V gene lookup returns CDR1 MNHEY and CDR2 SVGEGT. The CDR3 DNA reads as TGTGCCAGCAGGCGGGGATCCGACGAGCAGTACTTC. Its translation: CASRRGSDEQYF.

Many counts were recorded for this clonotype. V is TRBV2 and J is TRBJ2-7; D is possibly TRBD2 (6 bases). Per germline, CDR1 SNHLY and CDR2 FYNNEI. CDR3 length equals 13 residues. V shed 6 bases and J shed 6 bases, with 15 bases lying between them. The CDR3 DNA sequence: TGTGCCAGCAGCGTACGCGGGGCCGGCGAGCAGTACTTC. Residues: CASSVRGAGEQYF.

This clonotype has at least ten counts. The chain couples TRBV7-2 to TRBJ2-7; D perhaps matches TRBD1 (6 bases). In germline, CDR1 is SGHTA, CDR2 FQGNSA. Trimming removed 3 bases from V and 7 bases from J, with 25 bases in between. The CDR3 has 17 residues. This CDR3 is CASSFGRLGHRDGEQYF. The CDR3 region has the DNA TGTGCCAGCAGCTTCGGTCGGCTGGGACACAGGGATGGGGAGCAGTACTTC.